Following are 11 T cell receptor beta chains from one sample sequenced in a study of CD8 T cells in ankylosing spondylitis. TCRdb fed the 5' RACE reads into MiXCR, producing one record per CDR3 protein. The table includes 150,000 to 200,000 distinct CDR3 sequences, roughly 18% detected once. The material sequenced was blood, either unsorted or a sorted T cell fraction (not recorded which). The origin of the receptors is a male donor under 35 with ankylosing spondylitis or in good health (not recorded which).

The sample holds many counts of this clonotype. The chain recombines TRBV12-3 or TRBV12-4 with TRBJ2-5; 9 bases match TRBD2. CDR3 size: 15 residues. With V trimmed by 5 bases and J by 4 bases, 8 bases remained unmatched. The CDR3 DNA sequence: TGTGCCAGCAGTGTGGGAGCGGGAGGTTCAGAGACCCAGTACTTC. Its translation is CASSVGAGGSETQYF.

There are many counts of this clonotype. CDR3 nucleotides: TGCGCCAGCAGCCCGGGACAGACCAACACTGAAGCTTTCTTT. This encodes CASSPGQTNTEAFF. The chain links TRBV5-1 to TRBJ1-1; 7 nucleotides align to TRBD1. The CDR3 totals 14 residues. CDR1 and CDR2 from the germline V gene are SGHRS and YFSETQ. V was pared by 4 bases and J by 2 bases, with 5 bases of the junction left unmatched.

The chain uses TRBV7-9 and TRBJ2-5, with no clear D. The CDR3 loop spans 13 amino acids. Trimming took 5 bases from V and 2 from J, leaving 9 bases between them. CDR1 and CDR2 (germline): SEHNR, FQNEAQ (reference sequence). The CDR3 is CASSLRPQETQYF. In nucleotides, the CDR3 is TGTGCCAGCAGCCTCCGGCCACAAGAGACCCAGTACTTC.

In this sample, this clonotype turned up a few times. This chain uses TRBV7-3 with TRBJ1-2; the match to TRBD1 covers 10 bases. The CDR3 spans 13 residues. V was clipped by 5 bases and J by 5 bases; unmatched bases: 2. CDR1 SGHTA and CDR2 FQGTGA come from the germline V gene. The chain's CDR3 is CASSAGQGYGYTF. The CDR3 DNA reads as TGTGCCAGCAGCGCGGGACAGGGGTATGGCTACACCTTC.

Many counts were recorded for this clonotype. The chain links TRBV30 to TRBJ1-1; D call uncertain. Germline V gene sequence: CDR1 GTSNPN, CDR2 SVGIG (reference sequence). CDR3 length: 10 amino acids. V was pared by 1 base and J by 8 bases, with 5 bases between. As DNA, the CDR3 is TGTGCCTGGAGTGAACAGGAAGCTTTCTTT. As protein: CAWSEQEAFF.

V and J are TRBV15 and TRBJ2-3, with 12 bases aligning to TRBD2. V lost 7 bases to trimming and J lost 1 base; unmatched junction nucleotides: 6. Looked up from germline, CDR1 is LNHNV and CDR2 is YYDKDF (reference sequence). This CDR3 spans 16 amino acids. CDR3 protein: CATTQGLAGRTDTQYF. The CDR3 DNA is TGTGCCACCACCCAGGGACTAGCGGGCCGCACAGATACGCAGTATTTT.

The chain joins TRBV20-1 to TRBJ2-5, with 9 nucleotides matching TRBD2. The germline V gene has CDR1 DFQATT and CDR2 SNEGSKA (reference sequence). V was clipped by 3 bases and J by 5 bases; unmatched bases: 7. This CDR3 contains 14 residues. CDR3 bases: TGCAGTGCTAGGGGCGGGAGGGCGATGGAGACCCAGTACTTC. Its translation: CSARGGRAMETQYF.

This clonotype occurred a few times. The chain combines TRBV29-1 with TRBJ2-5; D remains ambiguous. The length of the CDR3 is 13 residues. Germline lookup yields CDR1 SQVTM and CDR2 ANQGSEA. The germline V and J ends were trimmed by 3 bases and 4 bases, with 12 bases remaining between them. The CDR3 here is CSVDEGILETQYF. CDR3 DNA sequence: TGCAGCGTTGACGAAGGTATACTAGAGACCCAGTACTTC.

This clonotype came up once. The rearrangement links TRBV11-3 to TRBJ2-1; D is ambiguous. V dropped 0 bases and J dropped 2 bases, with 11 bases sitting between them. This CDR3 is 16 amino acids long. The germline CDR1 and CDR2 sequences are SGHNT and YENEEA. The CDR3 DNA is TGTGCCAGCAGCTTAGATCCCGCCTCAGCCTACAATGAGCAGTTCTTC. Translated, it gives CASSLDPASAYNEQFF.

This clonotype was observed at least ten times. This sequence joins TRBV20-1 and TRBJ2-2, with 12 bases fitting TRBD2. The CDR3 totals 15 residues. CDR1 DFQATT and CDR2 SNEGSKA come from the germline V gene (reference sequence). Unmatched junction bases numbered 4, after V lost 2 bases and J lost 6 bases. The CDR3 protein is CSARRTSGIAGELFF. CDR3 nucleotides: TGCAGTGCTAGAAGGACTAGCGGGATTGCCGGGGAGCTGTTTTTT.

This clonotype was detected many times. As DNA, the CDR3 is TGTGCCAGCAGCTTAGAACGCAGGTCCTACAATGAGCAGTTCTTC. It codes for CASSLERRSYNEQFF. The gene calls are TRBV7-2 and TRBJ2-1; the D is unclear. The CDR3 runs 15 residues. With 1 base removed from V and 1 base from J, the gap between germline ends came to 8 bases. Germline V gene lookup returns CDR1 SGHTA and CDR2 FQGNSA.